This TCR beta chain was observed in a study of PD-1 blockade in classical Hodgkin lymphoma. Relapse after autologous stem cell transplantation occurred in every patient, and brentuximab vedotin exposure varied. The method was immunoSEQ multiplex PCR; TCRdb's version includes in-frame clones alone and lacks a portion of them. The sample has about 11,000 clones, approximately 80% seen once. This clone was recorded a few times. Trimming cost V 0 bases and J 2 bases; bases outside gene matches: 4. Germline V CDR1 and CDR2: MNHEY, SVGAGI. The length of the CDR3 is 16 residues. This clonotype was obtained from a human donor with classical Hodgkin lymphoma. The chain has TRBV6-5 and TRBJ1-1; 9 nucleotides agree with TRBD1. This sample comprised peripheral blood mononuclear cells (PBMCs), obtained before the second cycle of nivolumab. For the CDR3, the DNA is TGTGCCAGCAGTTACTCCTTGACAGGGGGAAACACTGAAGCTTTCTTT. It codes for CASSYSLTGGNTEAFF.